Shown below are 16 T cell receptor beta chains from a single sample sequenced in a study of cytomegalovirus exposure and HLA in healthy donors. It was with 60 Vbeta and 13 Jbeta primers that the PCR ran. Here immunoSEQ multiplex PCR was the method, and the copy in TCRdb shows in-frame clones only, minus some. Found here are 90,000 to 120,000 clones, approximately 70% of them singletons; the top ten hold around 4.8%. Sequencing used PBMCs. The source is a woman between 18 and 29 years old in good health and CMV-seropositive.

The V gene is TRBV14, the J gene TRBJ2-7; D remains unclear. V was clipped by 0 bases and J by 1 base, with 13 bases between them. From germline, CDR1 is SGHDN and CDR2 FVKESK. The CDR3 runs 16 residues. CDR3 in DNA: TGTGCCAGCAGCCAAGAAAAGCGCCCTGGGTCCTACGAGCAGTACTTC. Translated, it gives CASSQEKRPGSYEQYF.

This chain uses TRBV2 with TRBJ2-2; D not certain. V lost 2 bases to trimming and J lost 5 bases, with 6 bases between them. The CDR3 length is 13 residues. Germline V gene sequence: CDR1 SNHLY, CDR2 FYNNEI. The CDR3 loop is CASSEQETGELFF. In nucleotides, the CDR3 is TGTGCCAGCAGTGAACAGGAAACCGGGGAGCTGTTTTTT.

The CDR3 bases are TGTGCCATCAGTGACGACAGCCCGAACACCGGGGAGCTGTTTTTT. Translation gives CAISDDSPNTGELFF. This rearrangement joins TRBV10-3 to TRBJ2-2; a possible D gene is TRBD1 (5 bases). This CDR3 is built from 15 residues. V lost 3 bases and J 0 bases, leaving 8 bases between the germline ends. Germline loops: CDR1 ENHRY, CDR2 SYGVKD.

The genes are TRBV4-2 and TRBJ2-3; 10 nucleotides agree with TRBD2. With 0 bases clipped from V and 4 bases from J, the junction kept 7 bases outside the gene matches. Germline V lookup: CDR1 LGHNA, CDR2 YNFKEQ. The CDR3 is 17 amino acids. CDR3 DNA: TGTGCCAGCAGCCAAGATCGAGCGGGAGGGCCCTCAGATACGCAGTATTTT. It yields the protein CASSQDRAGGPSDTQYF.

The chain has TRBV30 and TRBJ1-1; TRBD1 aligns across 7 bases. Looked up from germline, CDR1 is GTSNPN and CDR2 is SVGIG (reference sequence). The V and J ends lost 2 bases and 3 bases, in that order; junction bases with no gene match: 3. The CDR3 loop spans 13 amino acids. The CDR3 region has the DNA TGTGCCTGGAGTAGGCAGGGGGACACTGAAGCTTTCTTT. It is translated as CAWSRQGDTEAFF.

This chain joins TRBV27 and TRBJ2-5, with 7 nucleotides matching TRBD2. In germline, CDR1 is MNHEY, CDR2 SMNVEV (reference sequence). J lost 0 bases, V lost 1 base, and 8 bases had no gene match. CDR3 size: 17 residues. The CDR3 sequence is CASSLLASGGYQETQYF. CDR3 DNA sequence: TGTGCCAGCAGTTTATTAGCTAGCGGAGGGTACCAAGAGACCCAGTACTTC.

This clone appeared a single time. CDR3 nucleotides: TGTGCCAGCAGTCTCTACCGGGACACCGGCACAGATACGCAGTATTTT. Translating it yields CASSLYRDTGTDTQYF. The chain links TRBV11-2 to TRBJ2-3; a possible D gene is TRBD1 (6 bases). The CDR3 has 16 residues. V lost 6 bases and J 1 base, leaving 17 bases between the germline ends. CDR1 and CDR2 from the germline V gene are SGHAT and FQNNGV.

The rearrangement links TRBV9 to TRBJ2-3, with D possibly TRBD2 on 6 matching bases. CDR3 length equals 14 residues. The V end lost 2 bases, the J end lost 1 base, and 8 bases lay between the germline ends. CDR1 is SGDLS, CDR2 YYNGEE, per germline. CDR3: CASSVSGRTDTQYF. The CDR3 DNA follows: TGTGCCAGCAGCGTGAGCGGGCGCACAGATACGCAGTATTTT. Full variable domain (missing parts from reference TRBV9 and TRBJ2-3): DSGVTQTPKHLITATGQRVTLRCSPRSGDLSVYWYQQSLDQGLQFLIQYYNGEERAKGNILERFSAQQFPDLHSELNLSSLELGDSALYFCASSVSGRTDTQYFGPGTRLTVL.

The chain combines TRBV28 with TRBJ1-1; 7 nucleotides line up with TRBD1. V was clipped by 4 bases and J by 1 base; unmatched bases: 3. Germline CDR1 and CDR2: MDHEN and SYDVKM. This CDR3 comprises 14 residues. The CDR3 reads CASSSYRGNTEAFF. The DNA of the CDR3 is TGTGCCAGCAGTTCTTACAGGGGGAACACTGAAGCTTTCTTT.

The CDR3 loop reads CASSSGTLTDTQYF. The DNA for the CDR3 is TGTGCCAGCAGCTCAGGGACTCTTACAGATACGCAGTATTTT. This chain joins TRBV11-2 and TRBJ2-3, with D tentatively TRBD2 (6 bases). CDR3 length: 14 amino acids. Between the trimmed V and J ends, which lost 4 bases and 3 bases, there was a span of 11 bases. Germline V gives CDR1 SGHAT, CDR2 FQNNGV.

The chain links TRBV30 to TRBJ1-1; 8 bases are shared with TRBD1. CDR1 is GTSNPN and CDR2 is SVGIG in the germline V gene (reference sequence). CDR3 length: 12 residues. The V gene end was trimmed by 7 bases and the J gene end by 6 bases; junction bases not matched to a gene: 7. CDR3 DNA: TGTGCCTCCGAACAGGGGGGCTCTGAAGCTTTCTTT. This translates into CASEQGGSEAFF.

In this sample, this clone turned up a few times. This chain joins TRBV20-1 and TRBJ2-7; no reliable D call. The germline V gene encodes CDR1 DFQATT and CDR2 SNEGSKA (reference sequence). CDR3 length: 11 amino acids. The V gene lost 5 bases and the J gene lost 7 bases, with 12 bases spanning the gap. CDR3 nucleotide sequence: TGCAGTGCTCTTGATTCGGGTGAGCAGTACTTC. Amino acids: CSALDSGEQYF.

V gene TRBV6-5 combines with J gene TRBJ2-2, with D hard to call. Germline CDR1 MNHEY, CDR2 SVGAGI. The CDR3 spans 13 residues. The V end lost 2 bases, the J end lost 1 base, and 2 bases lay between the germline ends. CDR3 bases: TGTGCCAGCAGTTACCAGAACACCGGGGAGCTGTTTTTT. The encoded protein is CASSYQNTGELFF.

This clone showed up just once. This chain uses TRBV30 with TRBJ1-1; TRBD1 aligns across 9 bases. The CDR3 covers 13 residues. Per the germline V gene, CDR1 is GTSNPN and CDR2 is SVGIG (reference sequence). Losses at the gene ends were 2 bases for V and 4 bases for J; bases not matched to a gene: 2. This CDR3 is CAWSPGQGTEAFF. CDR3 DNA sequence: TGTGCCTGGAGTCCGGGACAGGGCACTGAAGCTTTCTTT.

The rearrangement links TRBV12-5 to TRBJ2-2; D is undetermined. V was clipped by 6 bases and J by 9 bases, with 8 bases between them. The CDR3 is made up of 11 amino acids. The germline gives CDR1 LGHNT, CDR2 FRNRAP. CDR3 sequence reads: CASGLSRELFF. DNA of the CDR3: TGTGCTAGTGGGCTAAGTAGGGAGCTGTTTTTT. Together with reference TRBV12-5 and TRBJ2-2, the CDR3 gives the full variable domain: DARVTQTPRHKVTEMGQEVTMRCQPILGHNTVFWYRQTMMQGLELLAYFRNRAPLDDSGMPKDRFSAEMPDATLATLKIQPSEPRDSAVYFCASGLSRELFFGEGSRLTVL.

The CDR3 protein is CASSFGADYGYTF. In DNA, the CDR3 is TGTGCCAGCAGTTTTGGGGCGGACTATGGCTACACCTTC. The chain is built from TRBV27 and TRBJ1-2, with a tentative D call TRBD1 (5 bases). Germline CDR1 is MNHEY and CDR2 is SMNVEV (reference sequence). Trimming shortened V by 3 bases and J by 3 bases, and 8 bases separated the two germline ends. The CDR3 totals 13 residues.